This T cell receptor (beta chain) appears in the sequencing data of a study of identifying expanded T cells in peripheral blood. Study outcomes and limitations: Across healthy donors, higher total template counts meant significantly greater approximately two-week count variance. Differentially abundant clones: around 1.1 between replicates, 15 to 17 at roughly 13 days, approximately 18 at four.

With regard to this clone: Its matching antigen is unknown.

Using immunoSEQ multiplex PCR, the repertoire was profiled, and TCRdb retains in-frame clones only, with some absent. The sample records about 50,000 clones, about 85% being singletons. The CDR3 is 17 amino acids. V shed 4 bases, J shed 6 bases, and the junction held 12 bases outside the gene matches. Germline CDR1 SGHRS, CDR2 YFSETQ. The sample consisted of blood. The clonotype comes from a person between 18 and 69 years old in good health. The J gene is TRBJ2-5, the V gene TRBV5-1; 13 bases are a match to TRBD2. CDR3 bases: TGCGCCAGCAGCGCGGCCTGGACTAGCGGGAGTAGGCAGACCCAGTACTTC. This sequence encodes CASSAAWTSGSRQTQYF.